The 2 T cell receptor beta chains presented below share a single source sample, sequenced in a study of cytomegalovirus exposure and HLA in healthy donors. Here immunoSEQ multiplex PCR was the method, and the copy in TCRdb shows in-frame clones only, minus some. The sample has about 120,000 clones, 90% to 97% seen once. The specimen was PBMCs. The receptor source for this set is a man between 18 and 29 years old in good health and CMV-seronegative.

The gene calls are TRBV28 and TRBJ1-5; 9 bases agree with TRBD1. The CDR3 contains 17 residues. The germline gives CDR1 MDHEN, CDR2 SYDVKM. V shed 6 bases, J shed 4 bases, and the junction held 13 bases outside the gene matches. CDR3 sequence reads: CASSTHGGQGGNQPQHF. The CDR3 bases are TGTGCCAGCAGCACTCATGGGGGACAGGGCGGTAATCAGCCCCAGCATTTT.

The chain uses TRBV28 and TRBJ1-5; 7 bases agree with TRBD1. The CDR3 has 15 residues. Germline CDR1 MDHEN, CDR2 SYDVKM. The junction had 6 bases not matched to a gene; V was cut back by 3 bases and J by 4 bases. The CDR3 nucleotides are TGTGCCAGCAGTTTGGAATCACAGGGGAATCAGCCCCAGCATTTT. Protein sequence: CASSLESQGNQPQHF.